A selection of T cell receptor beta chains follows, all from one sample in a study of blood T cell repertoires in COVID-19. Profiling relied on immunoSEQ multiplex PCR, and the TCRdb table lists in-frame clones only, not all of them. The sample contains 150,000 to 200,000 clones, about four fifths of which appear only once. Sequencing was done on a sample of peripheral blood. These receptors all come from an elderly woman with acute or convalescent COVID-19. Both conserved end residues are part of each CDR3. D genes are given only for firm matches. Clone sizes are given selectively: once, few, many, or a class where the clone is expanded.

V: TRBV18
length: 15
size: few
D: TRBD1
J: TRBJ2-3
DNA: TGTGCCAGCTCCCTACAGGGGCCAGACACAGATACGCAGTATTTT
CDR3: CASSLQGPDTDTQYF

V: TRBV7-9
length: 16
size: -
D: TRBD2
J: TRBJ2-3
DNA: TGTGCCAGCAGCTTAGGGGGGAGCGGACTAGGCGATACGCAGTATTTT
CDR3: CASSLGGSGLGDTQYF

V: TRBV6-2/TRBV6-3
length: 14
size: -
D: -
J: TRBJ2-1
DNA: TGTGCCAGCAGTTACTCCACCGGGAAGAATGAGCAGTTCTTC
CDR3: CASSYSTGKNEQFF

V: TRBV6-5
length: 14
size: -
D: TRBD1
J: TRBJ1-6
DNA: TGTGCCAGCAGTTACGAGGGGGCGAGTTCACCCCTCCACTTT
CDR3: CASSYEGASSPLHF

V: TRBV5-1
length: 16
size: -
D: TRBD1
J: TRBJ2-2
DNA: TGCGCCAGCAGCTTCTCCGGGACAGGGGCAACCGGGGAGCTGTTTTTT
CDR3: CASSFSGTGATGELFF

V: TRBV4-2
length: 15
size: -
D: TRBD2
J: TRBJ2-5
DNA: TGTGCCAGCAGCACTGGGACTAGCGGGAGGGAGACCCAGTACTTC
CDR3: CASSTGTSGRETQYF

V: TRBV12-3/TRBV12-4
length: 13
size: -
D: TRBD1
J: TRBJ1-3
DNA: TGTGCCAGCAGAGGGGGCGCGGGAAACACCATATATTTT
CDR3: CASRGGAGNTIYF

V: TRBV19
length: 14
size: -
D: -
J: TRBJ1-5
DNA: TGTGCCAGCGCGCCGAGGCACAGCAATCAGCCCCAGCATTTT
CDR3: CASAPRHSNQPQHF

V: TRBV20-1
length: 11
size: -
D: -
J: TRBJ2-1
DNA: TGCAGTATACAGCCCTACAATGAGCAGTTCTTC
CDR3: CSIQPYNEQFF

V: TRBV24-1
length: 16
size: -
D: TRBD2
J: TRBJ2-7
DNA: TGTGCCACCAGTGATACCTCTAGCGGGAGGTCCTACGAGCAGTACTTC
CDR3: CATSDTSSGRSYEQYF

V: TRBV11-3
length: 16
size: -
D: TRBD2
J: TRBJ2-2
DNA: TGTGCCAGCAGCTACAACGGACTAGGTCGGACCGGGGAGCTGTTTTTT
CDR3: CASSYNGLGRTGELFF

V: TRBV5-1
length: 17
size: -
D: -
J: TRBJ2-6
DNA: TGCGCCAGCAGCTTGGTTTCGGTTAGCTCTGGGGCCAACGTCCTGACTTTC
CDR3: CASSLVSVSSGANVLTF

V: TRBV4-2
length: 15
size: few
D: -
J: TRBJ2-7
DNA: TGTGCCAGCAGCCAACTAGCAGGTCGGGCCTACGAGCAGTACTTC
CDR3: CASSQLAGRAYEQYF

V: TRBV9
length: 17
size: -
D: TRBD2
J: TRBJ2-2
DNA: TGTGCCAGCAGCTCAGGACTAGCGGGAAGCAGCACCGGGGAGCTGTTTTTT
CDR3: CASSSGLAGSSTGELFF

V: TRBV19
length: 15
size: -
D: -
J: TRBJ1-2
DNA: TGTGCCAGTAGGACCGTCTCAACGGGACAATATGGCTACACCTTC
CDR3: CASRTVSTGQYGYTF

V: TRBV18
length: 17
size: -
D: -
J: TRBJ2-7
DNA: TGTGCCAGCTCACCTCAGGATCCCGGCCTCGGCTCCTACGAGCAGTACTTC
CDR3: CASSPQDPGLGSYEQYF

V: TRBV27
length: 13
size: -
D: TRBD1
J: TRBJ1-1
DNA: TGTGCCAGCAGGTGGACAGGGGAGACTGAAGCTTTCTTT
CDR3: CASRWTGETEAFF

V: TRBV6-6
length: 13
size: -
D: -
J: TRBJ2-5
DNA: TGTGCCAGCAGTTACTCCAGGGTGGAGACCCAGTACTTC
CDR3: CASSYSRVETQYF

V: TRBV18
length: 17
size: -
D: -
J: TRBJ1-3
DNA: TGTGCCAGCTCACCACCGAGCATACCGGGAGGTGGAAACACCATATATTTT
CDR3: CASSPPSIPGGGNTIYF

V: TRBV19
length: 12
size: -
D: -
J: TRBJ2-3
DNA: TGTGCCACCGCGGAGGGAACGAGCACGCAGTATTTT
CDR3: CATAEGTSTQYF

V: TRBV6-6
length: 11
size: many
D: -
J: TRBJ1-1
DNA: TGTGCCAGCAGCTCTAACACTGAAGCTTTCTTT
CDR3: CASSSNTEAFF

V: TRBV7-9
length: 14
size: -
D: -
J: TRBJ1-1
DNA: TGTGCCAGTTCAACAGGCGGAATGAACACTGAAGCTTTCTTT
CDR3: CASSTGGMNTEAFF

V: TRBV19
length: 14
size: -
D: -
J: TRBJ2-3
DNA: TGTGCCAGTAGTCCCCGACTAAGGGCAGATACGCAGTATTTT
CDR3: CASSPRLRADTQYF

V: TRBV6-5
length: 12
size: -
D: -
J: TRBJ1-5
DNA: TGTGCCAGCAGTACGGGGGGCCAGCCCCAGCATTTT
CDR3: CASSTGGQPQHF

V: TRBV28
length: 15
size: once
D: TRBD2
J: TRBJ2-7
DNA: TGTGCCAGCAGCCCAGCGGGAGCCCTCCTCTACGAGCAGTACTTC
CDR3: CASSPAGALLYEQYF

V: TRBV6-6
length: 16
size: -
D: -
J: TRBJ2-5
DNA: TGTGCCAGCAGTTACTCGAAGACCCAGGGGTCAGAGACCCAGTACTTC
CDR3: CASSYSKTQGSETQYF

V: TRBV7-2
length: 12
size: -
D: -
J: TRBJ2-7
DNA: TGTGCCAGCAGCCAAACAGGGAACGAGCAGTACTTC
CDR3: CASSQTGNEQYF

V: TRBV11-2
length: 14
size: -
D: -
J: TRBJ1-6
DNA: TGTGCCAGCAGCCACGCAGGGTCTGTTTCACCCCTCCACTTT
CDR3: CASSHAGSVSPLHF

V: TRBV5-1
length: 12
size: -
D: -
J: TRBJ1-1
DNA: TGCGCCAGCAGCTTTCAGAACACTGAAGCTTTCTTT
CDR3: CASSFQNTEAFF

V: TRBV9
length: 16
size: -
D: TRBD1
J: TRBJ1-2
DNA: TGTGCCAGCAGCGCGAGATCGACAGGGAGTCTCGGTGGCTACACCTTC
CDR3: CASSARSTGSLGGYTF

V: TRBV29-1
length: 15
size: -
D: TRBD1
J: TRBJ2-1
DNA: TGCAGCGTTGAGGGACAGGGCCTTTCCTACAATGAGCAGTTCTTC
CDR3: CSVEGQGLSYNEQFF

V: TRBV30
length: 15
size: -
D: TRBD2
J: TRBJ2-5
DNA: TGTGCCTGGGCCCCCAACCCCCACCGGGGGGTGACCCAGTACTTC
CDR3: CAWAPNPHRGVTQYF

V: TRBV2
length: 14
size: -
D: -
J: TRBJ2-2
DNA: TGTGCCAGCAGTGCGGACAGTATCGCCGGGGAGCTGTTTTTT
CDR3: CASSADSIAGELFF

V: TRBV25-1
length: 12
size: few
D: -
J: TRBJ1-3
DNA: TGTGCCAGCAAGAGCTCTGGAAACACCATATATTTT
CDR3: CASKSSGNTIYF

V: TRBV4-1
length: 14
size: -
D: -
J: TRBJ1-3
DNA: TGCGCCAGCAGCCAAAGCAGGGCCGGAAACACCATATATTTT
CDR3: CASSQSRAGNTIYF

V: TRBV30
length: 13
size: -
D: -
J: TRBJ1-1
DNA: TGTGCCTGGAGCCCCCTGCGGAACACTGAAGCTTTCTTT
CDR3: CAWSPLRNTEAFF

V: TRBV5-1
length: 15
size: -
D: -
J: TRBJ1-3
DNA: TGCGCCAGCAGCTTCGGTCGGGTTTCGGGAAACACCATATATTTT
CDR3: CASSFGRVSGNTIYF

V: TRBV28
length: 14
size: -
D: -
J: TRBJ2-7
DNA: TGTGCCAGCACCAGGTCGGGGGTCAAGGGCGAGCAGTACTTC
CDR3: CASTRSGVKGEQYF

V: TRBV30
length: 13
size: -
D: -
J: TRBJ1-1
DNA: TGTGCGTGCCTCAGGGGAGGGACGGTTCAAGCTTTCTTT
CDR3: CACLRGGTVQAFF

V: TRBV2
length: 14
size: few
D: TRBD1
J: TRBJ1-4
DNA: TGTGCCAGCAATGGGGACAGACATAATGAAAAACTGTTTTTT
CDR3: CASNGDRHNEKLFF

V: TRBV24-1
length: 13
size: -
D: TRBD1
J: TRBJ2-7
DNA: TGTGCCACCAGTGATGACAGGGGACAGGAGCAGTACTTC
CDR3: CATSDDRGQEQYF

V: TRBV4-1
length: 15
size: -
D: TRBD2
J: TRBJ2-7
DNA: TGCGCCAGCAGCCAATCTAGCGGAGAGGGATACGAGCAGTACTTC
CDR3: CASSQSSGEGYEQYF

V: TRBV7-3
length: 13
size: -
D: -
J: TRBJ2-2
DNA: TGTGCCAGCAGAGAACAGGGAGCCGGGGAGCTGTTTTTT
CDR3: CASREQGAGELFF

V: TRBV5-1
length: 15
size: few
D: TRBD1
J: TRBJ2-1
DNA: TGCGCCAGCAGCTTGGAGGGACAGGGAGTCAATGAGCAGTTCTTC
CDR3: CASSLEGQGVNEQFF

V: TRBV7-9
length: 15
size: -
D: TRBD1
J: TRBJ1-1
DNA: TGTGCCAGCAGCGTAAGGGGACAGGGTAGCACTGAAGCTTTCTTT
CDR3: CASSVRGQGSTEAFF

V: TRBV2
length: 15
size: -
D: -
J: TRBJ2-3
DNA: TGTGCCAGCACCCCACAGGGTACGTTGACAGATACGCAGTATTTT
CDR3: CASTPQGTLTDTQYF